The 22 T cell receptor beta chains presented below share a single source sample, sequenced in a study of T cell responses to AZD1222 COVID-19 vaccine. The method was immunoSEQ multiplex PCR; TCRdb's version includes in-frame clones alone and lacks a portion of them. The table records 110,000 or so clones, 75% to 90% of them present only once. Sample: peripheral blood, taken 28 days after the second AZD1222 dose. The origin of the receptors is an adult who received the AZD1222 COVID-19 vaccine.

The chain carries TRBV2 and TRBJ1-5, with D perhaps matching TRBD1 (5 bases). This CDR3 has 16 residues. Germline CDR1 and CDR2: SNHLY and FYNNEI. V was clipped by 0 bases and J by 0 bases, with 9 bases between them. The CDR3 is CASSEAGTHSNQPQHF. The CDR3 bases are TGTGCCAGCAGTGAAGCAGGGACCCATAGCAATCAGCCCCAGCATTTT.

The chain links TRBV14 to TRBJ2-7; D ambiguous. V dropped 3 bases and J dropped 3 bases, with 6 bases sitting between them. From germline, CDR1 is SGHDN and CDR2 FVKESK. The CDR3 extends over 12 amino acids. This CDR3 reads CASSQANYEQYF. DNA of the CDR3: TGTGCCAGCAGCCAGGCGAACTACGAGCAGTACTTC.

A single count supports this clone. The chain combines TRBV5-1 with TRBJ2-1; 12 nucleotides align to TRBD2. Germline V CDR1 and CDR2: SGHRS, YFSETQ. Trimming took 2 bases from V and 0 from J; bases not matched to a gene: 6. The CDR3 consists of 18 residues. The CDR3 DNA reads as TGCGCCAGCAGCTTTCGGACTAGCGGGGCGACCTCCTACAATGAGCAGTTCTTC. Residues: CASSFRTSGATSYNEQFF.

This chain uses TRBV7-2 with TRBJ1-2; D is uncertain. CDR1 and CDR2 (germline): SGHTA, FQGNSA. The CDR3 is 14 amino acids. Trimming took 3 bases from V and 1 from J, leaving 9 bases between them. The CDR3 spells CASSFTGLNYGYTF. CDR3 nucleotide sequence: TGTGCCAGCAGCTTCACGGGTCTTAACTATGGCTACACCTTC.

Written as DNA, the CDR3 is TGTGCCAGCAGCGTAGGGAGCCGGAACACTGAAGCTTTCTTT. It encodes CASSVGSRNTEAFF. The chain carries TRBV9 and TRBJ1-1; no definite D call. The V end lost 0 bases, the J end lost 1 base, and 7 bases lay between the germline ends. Germline loops: CDR1 SGDLS, CDR2 YYNGEE. The CDR3 extends over 14 amino acids.

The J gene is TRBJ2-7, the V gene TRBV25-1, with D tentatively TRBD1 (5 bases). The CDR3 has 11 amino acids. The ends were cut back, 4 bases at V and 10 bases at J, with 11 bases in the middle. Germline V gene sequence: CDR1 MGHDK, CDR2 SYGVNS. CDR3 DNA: TGTGCCAGCAGTGGACAGACAGCCCAGTACTTC. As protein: CASSGQTAQYF.

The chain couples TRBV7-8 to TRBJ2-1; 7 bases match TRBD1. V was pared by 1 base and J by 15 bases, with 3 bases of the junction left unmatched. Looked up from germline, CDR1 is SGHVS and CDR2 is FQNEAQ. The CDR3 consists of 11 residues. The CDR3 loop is CASSLGDRAFF. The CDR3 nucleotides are TGTGCCAGCAGCTTAGGAGACAGGGCGTTCTTC.

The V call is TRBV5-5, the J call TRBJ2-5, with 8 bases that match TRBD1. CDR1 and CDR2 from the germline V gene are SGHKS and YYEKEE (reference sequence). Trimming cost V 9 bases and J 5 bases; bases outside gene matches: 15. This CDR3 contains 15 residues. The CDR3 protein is CATAIGTGLIETQYF. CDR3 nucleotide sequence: TGTGCCACTGCAATCGGGACAGGCCTCATTGAGACCCAGTACTTC.

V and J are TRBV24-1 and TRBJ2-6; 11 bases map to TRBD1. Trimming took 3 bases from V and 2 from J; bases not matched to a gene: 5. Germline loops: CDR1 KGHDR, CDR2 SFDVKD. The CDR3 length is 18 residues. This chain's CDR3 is CATSDLPGQGAGANVLTF. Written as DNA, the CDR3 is TGTGCCACCAGTGATCTGCCGGGACAGGGGGCTGGGGCCAACGTCCTGACTTTC.

The CDR3 DNA reads TGTGCCAGCAGTGACTCCTACGAGCAGTACTTC. Its protein product is CASSDSYEQYF. V and J are TRBV6-1 and TRBJ2-7; D ambiguous. Germline V lookup: CDR1 MNHNS, CDR2 SASEGT. V was pared by 3 bases and J by 0 bases, with 0 bases between. The CDR3 runs to 11 residues.

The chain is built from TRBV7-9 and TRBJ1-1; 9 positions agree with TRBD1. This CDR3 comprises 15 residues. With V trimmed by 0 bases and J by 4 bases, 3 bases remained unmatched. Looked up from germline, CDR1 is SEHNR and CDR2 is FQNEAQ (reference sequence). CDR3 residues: CASSLAGQGPTEAFF. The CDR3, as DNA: TGTGCCAGCAGCTTAGCAGGACAGGGGCCCACTGAAGCTTTCTTT.

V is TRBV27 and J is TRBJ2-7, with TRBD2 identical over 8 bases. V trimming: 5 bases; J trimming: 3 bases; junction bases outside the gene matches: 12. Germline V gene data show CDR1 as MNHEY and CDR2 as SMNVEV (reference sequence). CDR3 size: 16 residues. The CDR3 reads CASSQTGRGTFYEQYF. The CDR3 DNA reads TGTGCCAGCAGTCAGACCGGGAGGGGGACCTTCTACGAGCAGTACTTC.

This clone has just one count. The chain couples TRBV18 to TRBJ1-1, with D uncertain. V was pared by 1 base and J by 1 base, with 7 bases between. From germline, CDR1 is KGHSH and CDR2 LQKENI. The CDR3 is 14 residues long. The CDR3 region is CASSPLLGNTEAFF. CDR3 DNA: TGTGCCAGCTCACCACTGTTGGGGAACACTGAAGCTTTCTTT.

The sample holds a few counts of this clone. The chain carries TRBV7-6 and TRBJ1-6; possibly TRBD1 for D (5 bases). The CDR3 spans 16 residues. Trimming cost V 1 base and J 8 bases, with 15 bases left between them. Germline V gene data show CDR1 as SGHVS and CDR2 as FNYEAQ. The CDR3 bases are TGTGCCAGCAGCTTAGAGGGACCCCGTTGGGATTCACCCCTCCACTTT. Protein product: CASSLEGPRWDSPLHF.

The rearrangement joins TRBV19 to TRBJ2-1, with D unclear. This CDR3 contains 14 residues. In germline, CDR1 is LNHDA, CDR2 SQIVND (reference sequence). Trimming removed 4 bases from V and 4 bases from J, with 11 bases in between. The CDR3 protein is CASSTSDGYNEQFF. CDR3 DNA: TGTGCCAGTAGTACCTCCGACGGTTACAATGAGCAGTTCTTC.

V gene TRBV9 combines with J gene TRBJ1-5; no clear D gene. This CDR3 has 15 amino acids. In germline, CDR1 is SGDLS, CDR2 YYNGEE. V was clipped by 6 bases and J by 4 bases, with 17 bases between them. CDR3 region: CASTPWGGKNQPQHF. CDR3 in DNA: TGTGCCAGCACGCCATGGGGAGGGAAGAATCAGCCCCAGCATTTT.

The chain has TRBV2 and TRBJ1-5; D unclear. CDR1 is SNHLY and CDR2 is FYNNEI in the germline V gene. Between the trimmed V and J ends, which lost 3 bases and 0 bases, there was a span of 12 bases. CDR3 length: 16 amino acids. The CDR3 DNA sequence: TGTGCCAGCAGTGATTCCAGCTACTATAGCAATCAGCCCCAGCATTTT. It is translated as CASSDSSYYSNQPQHF.

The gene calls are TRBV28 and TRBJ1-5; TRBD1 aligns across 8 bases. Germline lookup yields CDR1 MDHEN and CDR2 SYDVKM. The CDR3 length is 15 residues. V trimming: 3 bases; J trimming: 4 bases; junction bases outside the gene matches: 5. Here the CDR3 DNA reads TGTGCCAGCAGTTTTCACAGGGGGGGGAATCAGCCCCAGCATTTT. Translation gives CASSFHRGGNQPQHF.

The CDR3 DNA follows: TGTGCCAGCAGTTTGCGCAGGGGTAACTATGGCTACACCTTC. This translates into CASSLRRGNYGYTF. The V gene is TRBV28, the J gene TRBJ1-2; tentative D call: TRBD1 (6 bases). Germline-derived CDR1 and CDR2 are MDHEN and SYDVKM. The CDR3 consists of 14 residues. V lost 3 bases to trimming and J lost 1 base, with 9 bases between them.

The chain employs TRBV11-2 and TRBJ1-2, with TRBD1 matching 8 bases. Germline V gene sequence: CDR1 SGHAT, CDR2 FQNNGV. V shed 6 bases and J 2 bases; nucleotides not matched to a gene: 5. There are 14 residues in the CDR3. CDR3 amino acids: CASRPGQGNYGYTF. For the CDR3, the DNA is TGTGCCAGCAGACCCGGACAGGGAAACTATGGCTACACCTTC. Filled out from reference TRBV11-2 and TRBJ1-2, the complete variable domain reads EAGVAQSPRYKIIEKRQSVAFWCNPISGHATLYWYQQILGQGPKLLIQFQNNGVVDDSQLPKDRFSAERLKGVDSTLKIQPAKLEDSAVYLCASRPGQGNYGYTFGSGTRLTVV.

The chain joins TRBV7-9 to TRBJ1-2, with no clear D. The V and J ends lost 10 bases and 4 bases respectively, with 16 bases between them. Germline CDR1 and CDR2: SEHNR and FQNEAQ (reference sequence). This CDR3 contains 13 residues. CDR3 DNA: TGTGCCATTAGCGTCGCGGACCTCTATGGCTACACCTTC. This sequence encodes CAISVADLYGYTF. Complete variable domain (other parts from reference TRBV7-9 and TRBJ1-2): DTGVSQNPRHKITKRGQNVTFRCDPISEHNRLYWYRQTLGQGPEFLTYFQNEAQLEKSRLLSDRFSAERPKGSFSTLEIQRTEQGDSAMYLCAISVADLYGYTFGSGTRLTVV.

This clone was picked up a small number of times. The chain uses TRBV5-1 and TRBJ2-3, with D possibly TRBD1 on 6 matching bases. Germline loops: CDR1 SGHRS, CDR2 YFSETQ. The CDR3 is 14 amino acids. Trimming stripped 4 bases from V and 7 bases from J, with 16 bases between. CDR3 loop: CASSPTGMRNTQYF. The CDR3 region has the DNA TGCGCCAGCAGCCCCACAGGGATGCGTAATACGCAGTATTTT.